This entry lists 15 T cell receptor beta chains sequenced from one sample in a study of post-analysis software for immune sequencing data. Antigen specificity for these receptors is unknown. Findings and caveats of the study: Included in a set of about five TRBV segments more frequent in patients than controls were TRBV5-6, TRBV5-1 and TRBV20-1.

Built from TCR beta cDNA, the libraries had unique molecular identifiers in them. Via MiXCR, TCRdb re-called the PCR reads, giving one row per CDR3 protein. This table has more than 450,000 distinct CDR3 sequences, around a third appearing once. Sample: blood. The receptors were gathered from a girl aged 2-17 years with multiple sclerosis.

This clonotype turned up a few times. The chain uses TRBV20-1 and TRBJ2-5, with D possibly called TRBD1 or TRBD2 (5 bases each). Trimming pared 5 bases from V and 4 bases from J, leaving 14 bases between. Germline V CDR1 and CDR2: DFQATT, SNEGSKA (reference sequence). The CDR3 runs 13 residues. The CDR3 region is CSAPGPASETQYF. CDR3 sequence (DNA): TGCAGTGCTCCGGGGCCTGCCTCAGAGACCCAGTACTTC.

The chain employs TRBV6-1 and TRBJ1-1; D is unresolved. V was cut by 7 bases and J by 2 bases, with 11 bases left in between. Germline V gene lookup returns CDR1 MNHNS and CDR2 SASEGT. The CDR3 sequence is 13 residues long. Written as DNA, the CDR3 is TGTGCCAGCATCTGGGGTCCTAACACTGAAGCTTTCTTT. It is translated as CASIWGPNTEAFF.

The chain combines TRBV29-1 with TRBJ1-2; the D is unclear. Trimming removed 8 bases at V and 6 bases at J, with 16 bases between. Germline CDR1 reads SQVTM; CDR2 reads ANQGSEA. This CDR3 has 12 amino acids. CDR3 sequence: CSYRHGVNGYTF. The CDR3 DNA follows: TGCAGCTACAGACACGGGGTAAATGGCTACACCTTC.

This clonotype was recorded a few times. The V and J genes are TRBV19 and TRBJ2-1; D gene uncertain. CDR1 and CDR2 from the germline V gene are LNHDA and SQIVND (reference sequence). The CDR3 runs 14 residues. V was trimmed by 5 bases and J by 4 bases, leaving 12 bases between them. The CDR3 here is CASSLPGDYNEQFF. In DNA, the CDR3 is TGTGCCAGTAGTCTGCCGGGCGATTACAATGAGCAGTTCTTC.

This chain joins TRBV18 and TRBJ2-5; 10 nucleotides match TRBD2. This CDR3 contains 14 residues. Trimming cost V 4 bases and J 5 bases; bases outside gene matches: 4. The germline V gene encodes CDR1 KGHSH and CDR2 LQKENI. The CDR3 DNA is TGTGCCAGCTCACAGGGACTAGCGCACGAGACCCAGTACTTC. It encodes CASSQGLAHETQYF.

This clonotype was observed once. J is TRBJ2-3 and V is TRBV10-1; 11 bases match TRBD2. Germline CDR1 reads WNHNN; CDR2 reads SYGVQD (reference sequence). The CDR3 runs 16 residues. V lost 3 bases, J lost 6 bases, and 8 bases stayed unmatched. The CDR3 region has the DNA TGCGCCAGCAGTGACCCTGGGACTAGCGGTGCTGATACGCAGTATTTT. Its protein product is CASSDPGTSGADTQYF.

This clonotype has more than one count but fewer than ten. The CDR3 DNA sequence: TGTGCCAGCAGACAGGGTCTTCGGCCTGAAGCTTTCTTT. Translated: CASRQGLRPEAFF. The V gene is TRBV6-2 or TRBV6-3, the J gene TRBJ1-1; D perhaps matches TRBD1 (6 bases). CDR1 and CDR2 from the germline V gene are MNHEY and SVGEGT. The CDR3 length is 13 residues. Trimming took 6 bases from V and 6 from J, leaving 14 bases between them.

This clonotype showed up just a few times. The rearrangement joins TRBV12-3 or TRBV12-4 to TRBJ2-7, with D possibly matching TRBD2 (6 bases). V lost 5 bases and J 3 bases, leaving 8 bases between the germline ends. The CDR3 is 12 amino acids. CDR3: CASSGGIYEQYF. In nucleotides, the CDR3 is TGTGCCAGCAGTGGGGGGATCTACGAGCAGTACTTC.

This clonotype was recorded a few times. V gene TRBV18 combines with J gene TRBJ2-5, with no clear D. The DNA end favors TRBJ2-7, so the J call may be wrong. The CDR3 contains 15 residues. CDR1 KGHSH and CDR2 LQKENI come from the germline V gene. Written as DNA, the CDR3 is TGTGCCAGCTCACTCACTGTCATGGCCGGCGGCGAGCAGTACTTC. This encodes CASSLTVMAGGEQYF.

The chain couples TRBV15 to TRBJ1-5, with D hard to call. V was shortened by 0 bases and J by 3 bases, with 9 bases between the two germline ends. Germline assignment: CDR1 LNHNV and CDR2 YYDKDF (reference sequence). The CDR3 covers 15 residues. This chain's CDR3 is CATSRDLGSNQPQHF. The CDR3 DNA reads as TGTGCCACCAGCAGAGATCTAGGGTCCAATCAGCCCCAGCATTTT.

The chain has TRBV12-3 or TRBV12-4 and TRBJ2-5; 12 nucleotides match TRBD2. The CDR3 length is 15 residues. V trimming: 4 bases; J trimming: 3 bases; junction bases outside the gene matches: 3. The CDR3 spells CASSWSSGGEETQYF. CDR3 DNA sequence: TGTGCCAGCAGTTGGTCTAGCGGGGGGGAAGAGACCCAGTACTTC.

A few counts support this clonotype. The chain has TRBV20-1 and TRBJ1-5; TRBD1 aligns across 8 bases. CDR1 and CDR2 (germline): DFQATT, SNEGSKA (reference sequence). Unmatched junction bases numbered 6, after V lost 6 bases and J lost 2 bases. The CDR3 runs 14 residues. CDR3 loop: CSAQTGVGNQPQHF. In nucleotides, the CDR3 is TGCAGTGCCCAGACAGGGGTGGGCAATCAGCCCCAGCATTTT.

This clonotype was seen a handful of times. The chain's CDR3 is CSARVAGSSYEQYF. The CDR3 DNA is TGCAGTGCTAGAGTAGCGGGGAGCTCCTACGAGCAGTACTTC. This chain joins TRBV20-1 and TRBJ2-7; 8 bases agree with TRBD2. This CDR3 is built from 14 residues. Germline loops: CDR1 DFQATT, CDR2 SNEGSKA (reference sequence). Trimming at V came to 1 base and at J to 0 bases, leaving 2 bases not matched to a gene.

CDR3 sequence reads: CRLGTTAETQYF. In nucleotides, the CDR3 is TGCAGGTTAGGCACCACTGCAGAGACCCAGTACTTC. This chain connects TRBV29-1 to TRBJ2-5; no reliable D call. The CDR3 consists of 12 residues. CDR1 and CDR2 from the germline V gene are SQVTM and ANQGSEA.

This clonotype has just a few counts. This chain joins TRBV5-1 and TRBJ1-1, with 11 positions matching TRBD1. This CDR3 has 14 amino acids. The V and J ends lost 5 bases and 6 bases, in that order; junction bases with no gene match: 6. Per the germline V gene, CDR1 is SGHRS and CDR2 is YFSETQ. CDR3 loop: CASRSGTGGAEAFF. CDR3 nucleotide sequence: TGCGCCAGCAGGTCCGGGACAGGGGGTGCTGAAGCTTTCTTT.